Here is one T cell receptor beta chain with its context. As yet, its antigen is unknown. This may stem from a read error, because a much larger clone lies one nucleotide away. This sample's RNA came from whole unsorted tissue. Distant lung tissue was collected more than 3 cm away from the tumor edge. The data were obtained in a study of tumor and adjacent non-tumor tissue in lung cancer. Study background: Histology: 12 adenocarcinoma, a couple of squamous cell carcinoma, 1 small cell lung cancer.

The library came from three nested PCR rounds adapted from ARM-PCR protocols. TCRdb independently ran MiXCR on the multiplex PCR reads; one entry per CDR3 protein. The sample has 60,000 to 90,000 distinct CDR3 sequences; around 70% are singletons. The study's findings and limits: Tumor repertoires had a smaller top 100 clone share than normal lung.

The CDR3 covers 15 residues. Germline V gene data show CDR1 as MGHRA and CDR2 as YSYEKL. The chain has TRBV4-1 and TRBJ2-1; 9 nucleotides agree with TRBD2. This receptor was identified in a woman aged 45-59 years with non-small cell lung cancer. The sequenced sample was distant non-tumor lung tissue. CDR3 DNA: TGCGCCAGCAGTTCCGTAGCGGGAGTACACAATGAGCTGTTCTTC. Its translation: CASSSVAGVHNELFF.